Below are 10 T cell receptor beta chains sequenced from a single sample in a study of T cell repertoires in cytomegalovirus infection. Their antigen targets remain unknown. TCRdb re-called the reads with MiXCR, one entry per CDR3 protein. The sample shows about 830,000 distinct CDR3 sequences, 32% of them seen only once. Here the sequenced sample was cultured CD8+ T cells from PBMCs, taken from culture after CMV antigen stimulation. Source of these receptors: a human donor in good health (CMV status not recorded). Some clones in this sample may be carry-over from other donors' samples.

This clonotype was observed a handful of times. The rearrangement links TRBV2 to TRBJ2-2, with D perhaps given as TRBD1 or TRBD2 (6 bases each). Germline loops: CDR1 SNHLY, CDR2 FYNNEI. V dropped 7 bases and J dropped 1 base, with 16 bases sitting between them. The CDR3 totals 16 residues. The CDR3 sequence is CASIQRGDWNTGELFF. In nucleotides, the CDR3 is TGTGCCAGCATCCAAAGGGGGGACTGGAACACCGGGGAGCTGTTTTTT.

This clonotype was seen just once. The gene calls are TRBV7-9 and TRBJ1-2; TRBD1 agrees at 8 bases. Germline CDR1 and CDR2: SEHNR and FQNEAQ (reference sequence). This CDR3 is built from 13 residues. With V trimmed by 10 bases and J by 6 bases, 10 bases remained unmatched. CDR3 region: CATRQGHLNGYTF. CDR3 bases: TGTGCCACCCGACAGGGGCATCTAAATGGCTACACCTTC.

There are a few counts of this clonotype. The rearrangement uses TRBV7-9 and TRBJ2-1; D remains ambiguous. The CDR3 runs to 12 residues. From germline, CDR1 is SEHNR and CDR2 FQNEAQ (reference sequence). Trimming took 3 bases from V and 9 from J, leaving 9 bases between them. DNA of the CDR3: TGTGCCAGCAGCTTTAAGCTCGTTGAGCAGTTCTTC. It yields the protein CASSFKLVEQFF.

J is TRBJ1-5 and V is TRBV12-3 or TRBV12-4; 8 bases match TRBD1. V was pared by 5 bases and J by 7 bases, with 13 bases of the junction left unmatched. CDR3 size: 16 residues. The DNA of the CDR3 is TGTGCCAGCAGTGAGAGGGACAGGTGGGGACGGCAGCCCCAGCATTTT. This sequence encodes CASSERDRWGRQPQHF.

The genes are TRBV7-3 and TRBJ2-2; D is ambiguous. The CDR3 has 17 residues. Trimming cost V 3 bases and J 1 base, with 15 bases left between them. The germline V gene encodes CDR1 SGHTA and CDR2 FQGTGA. CDR3 amino acids: CASSFRVDSRNTGELFF. The CDR3 region has the DNA TGTGCCAGCAGCTTTAGGGTGGATAGCCGGAACACCGGGGAGCTGTTTTTT.

There are a few counts of this clonotype. The V and J genes are TRBV6-5 and TRBJ1-1; a possible D gene is TRBD1 (5 bases). The CDR3 loop spans 15 amino acids. Germline-derived CDR1 and CDR2 are MNHEY and SVGAGI. Trimming shortened V by 2 bases and J by 0 bases, and 10 bases separated the two germline ends. DNA of the CDR3: TGTGCCAGCAGTTACGTAGGGACGGTGAACACTGAAGCTTTCTTT. Translation gives CASSYVGTVNTEAFF.

Of note for this clonotype: A junction end diverges from the germline sequence, so it may reflect a read error. The J gene is TRBJ1-5, the V gene TRBV12-3 or TRBV12-4; no clear D gene. CDR3 size: 14 residues. The CDR3 nucleotides are TGTGCCAGCAGTTTAGGAGGGTCCTATCAGCTCCAGCATTTT. Its translation: CASSLGGSYQLQHF.

This clonotype was observed a handful of times. The CDR3 loop reads CASSPAGQPYEQYV. In DNA form, the CDR3 reads TGTGCCAGCAGCCCCGCCGGACAGCCTTACGAGCAGTACGTC. The chain links TRBV11-2 to TRBJ2-7; weak D call: TRBD1 (6 bases). V was shortened by 5 bases and J by 4 bases, with 15 bases between the two germline ends. This CDR3 contains 14 residues. The V gene's germline CDR1 is SGHAT and CDR2 FQNNGV.

This chain joins TRBV19 and TRBJ1-5; D is perhaps TRBD1 (5 bases). V lost 4 bases and J lost 0, with 16 bases in between. Looked up from germline, CDR1 is LNHDA and CDR2 is SQIVND (reference sequence). The CDR3 totals 17 residues. The CDR3 is CASSRPGRHDSNQPQHF. As DNA, the CDR3 is TGTGCCAGTAGTAGACCGGGACGCCACGATAGCAATCAGCCCCAGCATTTT.

The V and J genes are TRBV27 and TRBJ1-5; D gene uncertain. The CDR3 runs to 15 residues. V lost 0 bases to trimming and J lost 3 bases, with 9 bases between them. Germline V gene sequence: CDR1 MNHEY, CDR2 SMNVEV (reference sequence). For the CDR3, the DNA is TGTGCCAGCAGTTTATCTTACAGTTCCAATCAGCCCCAGCATTTT. This codes for CASSLSYSSNQPQHF.